This is a list of T cell receptor beta chains from one sample in a study of cytomegalovirus exposure and HLA in healthy donors. The table came from immunoSEQ multiplex PCR; TCRdb's copy has only in-frame clones and leaves some out. Of about 120,000 clones in the sample, 75% were seen once. The sequenced sample consisted of PBMCs. These receptor sequences come from a woman aged 40 to 50 in good health and CMV-seropositive. The CDR3 runs from the conserved cysteine through the conserved F or W. A D gene is named only where the DNA matches it firmly. Size is omitted from some rows. Given values are once, few, many or a class for expanded clones.

clone_size j_call d_call v_call cdr3_nt cdr3_aa
- TRBJ1-3 - TRBV7-2 TGTGCCAGCAGCTTAGCTGGGAGGGCTAACTCTGGAAACACCATATATTTT CASSLAGRANSGNTIYF
- TRBJ2-5 - TRBV5-4 TGTGCCAGCAGCTTTGGGGGCGCGGAGACCCAGTACTTC CASSFGGAETQYF
- TRBJ1-1 - TRBV9 TGTGCCAGCAGCGTAGCTGACACTGAAGCTTTCTTT CASSVADTEAFF
- TRBJ2-3 - TRBV30 TGTGCCTGGGGAGGAGGGAGAGGTGAAGATACGCAGTATTTT CAWGGGRGEDTQYF
- TRBJ1-6 - TRBV4-3 TGCGCCAGCAGCCAAAGACAGACCTCCTATAATTCACCCCTCCACTTT CASSQRQTSYNSPLHF
once TRBJ2-5 TRBD2 TRBV6-5 TGTGCCAGCAGACCCGGACTAGCGGCCCAAGAGACCCAGTACTTC CASRPGLAAQETQYF
- TRBJ1-1 TRBD1 TRBV9 TGTGCCAGCAGCGTCACAGGGGAGGACACTGAAGCTTTCTTT CASSVTGEDTEAFF
few TRBJ2-5 - TRBV30 TGTGCCTGGAGCTCGGGTCTTCAAGAGACCCAGTACTTC CAWSSGLQETQYF
- TRBJ2-1 TRBD1 TRBV6-6 TGTGCCAGCAGTTACTCGACAGGGGGTCGTGAGCAGTTCTTC CASSYSTGGREQFF
- TRBJ2-5 TRBD2 TRBV5-6 TGTGCCAGCAGCAACAAGCGGGAGTACCAAGAGACCCAGTACTTC CASSNKREYQETQYF
- TRBJ2-1 TRBD2 TRBV30 TGTGCCTGGAGTGCTACCGCGTATAGCGGGAGCAATGAGCAGTTCTTC CAWSATAYSGSNEQFF
- TRBJ1-3 TRBD1 TRBV27 TGTGCCAGCAGACCTCTGACAGGGGATGAGGAGGACACCATATATTTT CASRPLTGDEEDTIYF
- TRBJ1-2 TRBD1 TRBV18 TGTGCCAGCTCACCGGCCGGGACAGGGGAGGGCTACACCTTC CASSPAGTGEGYTF
- TRBJ2-5 TRBD2 TRBV7-8 TGTGCCAGCAGCTTTCCCATGACTAGCGGAACCGATTTACGTAGAGAGACCCAGTACTTC CASSFPMTSGTDLRRETQYF
- TRBJ2-5 - TRBV6-5 TGTGCCAGCAGCGCCCGCAGAGAGACCCAGTACTTC CASSARRETQYF
- TRBJ2-5 TRBD1 TRBV27 TGTGCCAGCAGCCTACAGGGGGCGGTCGGGGAGACCCAGTACTTC CASSLQGAVGETQYF